These 11 T cell receptor beta chains were all obtained from the same sample, sequenced in a study of T-cell memory formation after mild COVID-19. TCRdb itself ran the 5' RACE reads through MiXCR, one entry per CDR3 protein. The sample comprises about 160,000 distinct CDR3 sequences, roughly a third of which are singletons, and more than 10% rests with the top ten. Specimen: PBMCs or a T cell subset sorted from them (not recorded which). The receptor source for this set is an adult woman who had mild COVID-19 (a few samples of this study predate the infection). Cell type and time point are not known.

The chain uses TRBV19 and TRBJ2-1; 11 nucleotides agree with TRBD2. The V and J ends lost 5 bases and 0 bases, in that order; junction bases with no gene match: 9. This CDR3 spans 18 amino acids. CDR1 LNHDA and CDR2 SQIVND come from the germline V gene (reference sequence). The DNA of the CDR3 is TGTGCCAGTAGTCCCCTAGCGGGAGGACTTGGCTCCTACAATGAGCAGTTCTTC. It is translated as CASSPLAGGLGSYNEQFF. The full variable domain, its missing parts supplied by reference TRBV19 and TRBJ2-1, is DGGITQSPKYLFRKEGQNVTLSCEQNLNHDAMYWYRQDPGQGLRLIYYSQIVNDFQKGDIAEGYSVSREKKESFPLTVTSAQKNPTAFYLCASSPLAGGLGSYNEQFFGPGTRLTVL.

The gene calls are TRBV7-6 and TRBJ2-2; no definite D call. Germline V gives CDR1 SGHVS, CDR2 FNYEAQ. Trimming took 5 bases from V and 7 from J, leaving 8 bases between them. This CDR3 comprises 12 residues. CDR3 sequence: CASSLAGGELFF. CDR3 nucleotide sequence: TGTGCCAGCAGCCTTGCAGGCGGGGAGCTGTTTTTT.

The chain has TRBV28 and TRBJ2-7; D may match TRBD1 or TRBD2 (5 bases each). Deletions cut 7 bases from V and 3 bases from J, with 10 bases between. The CDR3 has 12 residues. The germline CDR1 and CDR2 sequences are MDHEN and SYDVKM. The CDR3 here is CASTGRGYEQYF. The CDR3, as DNA: TGTGCCAGCACGGGACGGGGCTACGAGCAGTACTTC.

A few counts support this clonotype. This chain links TRBV7-3 with TRBJ2-1, with D tentatively TRBD2 (6 bases). The germline V gene has CDR1 SGHTA and CDR2 FQGTGA. This CDR3 has 12 residues. V lost 5 bases and J 9 bases, leaving 11 bases between the germline ends. The CDR3 here is CASSRMGGEQFF. CDR3 sequence (DNA): TGTGCCAGCAGCCGGATGGGGGGTGAGCAGTTCTTC. The full variable domain, completed using reference TRBV7-3 and TRBJ2-1, is GAGVSQTPSNKVTEKGKYVELRCDPISGHTALYWYRQSLGQGPEFLIYFQGTGAADDSGLPNDRFFAVRPEGSVSTLKIQRTERGDSAVYLCASSRMGGEQFFGPGTRLTVL.

V usage is TRBV20-1 and J usage is TRBJ2-5; TRBD2 agrees at 9 bases. The trim removed 1 base at V and 5 bases at J, leaving 8 bases unmatched. This CDR3 contains 15 residues. From germline, CDR1 is DFQATT and CDR2 SNEGSKA (reference sequence). CDR3 amino acids: CSARVGSGSGETQYF. CDR3 bases: TGCAGTGCTAGAGTCGGTAGCGGGAGTGGCGAGACCCAGTACTTC.

This clonotype came up a few times. CDR3: CASSFGQDIYGYTF. The DNA of the CDR3 is TGCGCCAGCAGCTTCGGCCAAGACATCTATGGCTACACCTTC. This rearrangement joins TRBV5-1 to TRBJ1-2; D gene unclear. V lost 2 bases to trimming and J lost 4 bases, with 12 bases between them. CDR1 and CDR2 (germline): SGHRS, YFSETQ. The CDR3 is 14 amino acids.

This chain links TRBV20-1 with TRBJ2-3; the match to TRBD2 covers 8 bases. This CDR3 has 15 residues. From germline, CDR1 is DFQATT and CDR2 SNEGSKA (reference sequence). With V trimmed by 6 bases and J by 8 bases, 16 bases remained unmatched. The CDR3 coding sequence is TGCAGTGCGAGTACTAGCGGCGCCGCTTTGAGTACGCAGTATTTT. Amino acid sequence: CSASTSGAALSTQYF.

In its sample, this clonotype was seen a few times. The gene calls are TRBV5-1 and TRBJ2-3, with 9 bases lining up with TRBD2. The ends lost 5 bases at V and 5 bases at J; junction bases unmatched: 6. The CDR3 is made up of 14 amino acids. Per germline, CDR1 SGHRS and CDR2 YFSETQ. The CDR3: CASSIAGVGDTQYF. DNA of the CDR3: TGCGCCAGCAGTATAGCGGGGGTCGGAGATACGCAGTATTTT.

This clonotype was detected only a few times. J is TRBJ2-3 and V is TRBV7-9, with D unresolved. Looked up from germline, CDR1 is SEHNR and CDR2 is FQNEAQ (reference sequence). V was clipped by 4 bases and J by 6 bases, with 8 bases between them. The CDR3 length is 12 residues. CDR3 nucleotide sequence: TGTGCCAGCAGCTGGGTTCGGGATACGCAGTATTTT. Its translation: CASSWVRDTQYF.

V is TRBV7-3 and J is TRBJ1-2, with a weak D call TRBD1 (5 bases). V lost 5 bases and J lost 2, with 12 bases in between. CDR3 size: 14 residues. The germline V gene encodes CDR1 SGHTA and CDR2 FQGTGA. The CDR3 DNA reads as TGTGCCAGCAGCCCCAGTGGGGCAAACTATGGCTACACCTTC. Translated: CASSPSGANYGYTF. Full variable domain (missing parts from reference TRBV7-3 and TRBJ1-2): GAGVSQTPSNKVTEKGKYVELRCDPISGHTALYWYRQSLGQGPEFLIYFQGTGAADDSGLPNDRFFAVRPEGSVSTLKIQRTERGDSAVYLCASSPSGANYGYTFGSGTRLTVV.

This clonotype was recorded a few times. The rearrangement links TRBV12-3 or TRBV12-4 to TRBJ1-5; the D is unclear. The CDR3 is 14 amino acids. V lost 8 bases and J 3 bases, leaving 14 bases between the germline ends. The CDR3 sequence: CASRSSGNNQPQHF. CDR3 nucleotide sequence: TGTGCCAGCCGTTCGTCGGGTAACAATCAGCCCCAGCATTTT.